The TCR beta chain described here comes from a study of cytomegalovirus exposure and HLA in healthy donors. Looking at the study overall: In a previous analysis, some 120 million unique TCR beta sequences were found from about 179 million T cells.

The CDR3 length is 15 residues. Germline lookup yields CDR1 SEHNR and CDR2 FQNEAQ (reference sequence). Trimming took off 5 bases at V and 7 bases at J, with 17 bases between the two ends. Primers included in the PCR were 60 Vbeta and 13 Jbeta primers. TCRdb's copy holds only in-frame clones and misses some; the assay was immunoSEQ multiplex PCR. This table holds 160,000 or so clones, about 79% found once. Overall study findings and caveats: About 87% or about 30% of the time was how often most TCR beta V segments were productive, according to an earlier analysis. By a later analysis, the bulk of CMV-associated TCR beta chains appeared HLA-restricted. Presence/absence analyses treated sequencing depth as roughly uniform across donors.

On this clone: What it binds is unknown.

Sequenced sample: PBMCs. The chain joins TRBV7-9 to TRBJ1-4, with a weak D call TRBD1 (6 bases). The clonotype comes from a man aged 40-49 years in good health and CMV-seropositive. The CDR3 loop reads CASSPAGGAPEKLFF. The CDR3 DNA is TGTGCCAGCAGCCCCGCCGGGGGGGCGCCTGAAAAACTGTTTTTT.